What follows are 20 T cell receptor beta chains derived from one specimen sequenced in a study of shared clonotypes between healthy human individuals. Terminally differentiated effector memory CD45RA+ cells were excluded from the naive CD8 cells, which were CD45RO-negative and positively selected for CCR7. This table comes from immunoSEQ multiplex PCR, and its TCRdb copy is limited to in-frame clones, with some not included. The sample yields over 2,000,000 clones, around 93% seen once. Specimen: naive CD8+ T cells from PBMCs. These receptors were obtained from a man aged 18 to 30 in good health. Some clones in this sample may be carry-over from other donors' samples.

J is TRBJ2-7 and V is TRBV6-5, with D tentatively TRBD2 (6 bases). This CDR3 contains 14 residues. Germline-derived CDR1 and CDR2 are MNHEY and SVGAGI. Trimming took 9 bases from V and 2 from J, leaving 17 bases between them. The CDR3 nucleotides are TGTGCCAGGGGGTTGGGACCGGGGGCCTACGAGCAGTACTTC. This translates into CARGLGPGAYEQYF.

The chain employs TRBV28 and TRBJ1-5, with D hard to call. The CDR3 runs 16 residues. V lost 5 bases and J lost 0, with 14 bases in between. The germline CDR1 and CDR2 sequences are MDHEN and SYDVKM. CDR3 DNA: TGTGCCAGCAGTAAAGGACGGAGGATTAGCAATCAGCCCCAGCATTTT. Encoded protein: CASSKGRRISNQPQHF.

The table lists this clone with a count of one. The same CDR3 can be traced to other DNA sequences in this sample. The V call is TRBV9, the J call TRBJ2-7, with 7 nucleotides matching TRBD1. V lost 0 bases and J lost 2; bases outside the gene matches: 5. CDR1 is SGDLS and CDR2 is YYNGEE in the germline V gene. This CDR3 region has 15 residues. The CDR3 region has the DNA TGTGCCAGCAGCGTAGTGGCAGGGGGAGCCTACGAGCAGTACTTC. Residues: CASSVVAGGAYEQYF.

V is TRBV27 and J is TRBJ1-1; possible D gene TRBD1, 6 bases. CDR1 and CDR2 from the germline V gene are MNHEY and SMNVEV (reference sequence). V lost 0 bases and J lost 4, with 12 bases in between. The CDR3 is made up of 15 amino acids. The DNA of the CDR3 is TGTGCCAGCAGTTTATCGAGGGGGGGCGCCACTGAAGCTTTCTTT. Residues: CASSLSRGGATEAFF.

The chain links TRBV10-2 to TRBJ2-1, with D tentatively TRBD2 (5 bases). Looked up from germline, CDR1 is WSHSY and CDR2 is SAAADI. V was clipped by 2 bases and J by 12 bases, with 17 bases between them. The CDR3 is 14 amino acids. The CDR3 is CASSERFGGEGQFF. DNA for the CDR3: TGCGCCAGCAGTGAGCGGTTCGGAGGCGAGGGGCAGTTCTTC.

This clone was recorded once. This CDR3 is CASSLTLGPDNEQFF. CDR3 DNA: TGTGCCAGCAGCTTAACTTTAGGCCCCGACAATGAGCAGTTCTTC. The chain couples TRBV7-3 to TRBJ2-1; D is unclear. Germline lookup yields CDR1 SGHTA and CDR2 FQGTGA. The V end lost 0 bases, the J end lost 5 bases, and 11 bases lay between the germline ends. The CDR3 consists of 15 residues.

This CDR3 is CASSYEGFQPQHF. CDR3 coding DNA: TGTGCCAGCAGTTATGAGGGTTTCCAGCCCCAGCATTTT. V is TRBV28 and J is TRBJ1-5, with D unclear. V lost 4 bases and J 7 bases, leaving 11 bases between the germline ends. Germline CDR1 and CDR2: MDHEN and SYDVKM. The CDR3 is 13 residues long.

This chain's CDR3 is CASSIDLRTGGERQFYEQYF. Written as DNA, the CDR3 is TGTGCCAGTAGTATAGATCTTCGGACTGGTGGCGAACGACAGTTCTACGAGCAGTACTTC. The gene calls are TRBV19 and TRBJ2-7; D assignment may be TRBD1 or TRBD2 (5 bases each). The length of the CDR3 is 20 residues. Deletions cut 0 bases from V and 3 bases from J, with 27 bases between. Germline V gene data show CDR1 as LNHDA and CDR2 as SQIVND (reference sequence). Filled out from reference TRBV19 and TRBJ2-7, the complete variable domain reads DGGITQSPKYLFRKEGQNVTLSCEQNLNHDAMYWYRQDPGQGLRLIYYSQIVNDFQKGDIAEGYSVSREKKESFPLTVTSAQKNPTAFYLCASSIDLRTGGERQFYEQYFGPGTRLTVT.

The V gene is TRBV19, the J gene TRBJ2-2; D may be TRBD1 (5 bases). The V gene lost 5 bases and the J gene lost 7 bases, with 17 bases spanning the gap. The germline V gene has CDR1 LNHDA and CDR2 SQIVND (reference sequence). The CDR3 has 15 residues. For the CDR3, the DNA is TGTGCCAGTAGTGCCGTGACAGTTCTGGACGGGGAGCTGTTTTTT. Amino acids: CASSAVTVLDGELFF.

This clone was observed a handful of times. The chain carries TRBV29-1 and TRBJ1-2; D is perhaps TRBD1 (6 bases). The CDR3 contains 13 residues. In germline, CDR1 is SQVTM, CDR2 ANQGSEA. V was cut by 6 bases and J by 6 bases, with 17 bases left in between. CDR3 bases: TGCAGCGTCCCCCAGACAGGCATTGATGGCTACACCTTC. Translation: CSVPQTGIDGYTF.

V usage is TRBV5-1 and J usage is TRBJ2-5; 7 bases agree with TRBD1. CDR3 length equals 17 residues. Losses at the gene ends were 0 bases for V and 1 base for J; bases not matched to a gene: 9. The germline gives CDR1 SGHRS, CDR2 YFSETQ. The CDR3 loop is CASSLAGTVRGQETQYF. The CDR3 DNA reads as TGCGCCAGCAGCTTGGCCGGGACAGTTAGGGGCCAAGAGACCCAGTACTTC.

The genes are TRBV27 and TRBJ2-2; tentative D call: TRBD2 (6 bases). The V end was cut by 2 bases, the J end by 5 bases, with 18 bases between. The CDR3 covers 17 residues. CDR1 MNHEY and CDR2 SMNVEV come from the germline V gene (reference sequence). CDR3 DNA sequence: TGTGCCAGCAGTTTACCCACACGGGAGATTCGTACCGGGGAGCTGTTTTTT. Translation: CASSLPTREIRTGELFF.

This rearrangement joins TRBV29-1 to TRBJ2-1; maybe TRBD2 (5 bases). V dropped 0 bases and J dropped 8 bases, with 23 bases sitting between them. Germline CDR1 reads SQVTM; CDR2 reads ANQGSEA. The CDR3 extends over 17 amino acids. The CDR3 here is CSVEDWSSGSAQDEQFF. Written as DNA, the CDR3 is TGCAGCGTTGAAGATTGGTCTTCGGGAAGTGCCCAGGATGAGCAGTTCTTC.

This chain joins TRBV7-9 and TRBJ2-5; TRBD1 agrees at 9 bases. The CDR3 is 15 residues long. Germline assignment: CDR1 SEHNR and CDR2 FQNEAQ (reference sequence). V trimming: 5 bases; J trimming: 4 bases; junction bases outside the gene matches: 8. CDR3 amino acids: CASSPSGQGRETQYF. The DNA for the CDR3 is TGTGCCAGCAGCCCCTCTGGACAGGGGCGAGAGACCCAGTACTTC.

V usage is TRBV5-4 and J usage is TRBJ2-1; D might be TRBD1 or TRBD2, each matching 5 bases. V was cut by 2 bases and J by 2 bases, with 8 bases left in between. CDR1 is SGHNT and CDR2 is YYREEE in the germline V gene (reference sequence). The CDR3 has 14 amino acids. CDR3 nucleotide sequence: TGTGCCAGCAGCTTACGGGGCCCCTACAATGAGCAGTTCTTC. Amino acids: CASSLRGPYNEQFF.

This sequence joins TRBV7-2 and TRBJ2-2; no clear D. V lost 3 bases and J 5 bases, leaving 4 bases between the germline ends. CDR1 SGHTA and CDR2 FQGNSA come from the germline V gene. The CDR3 is made up of 12 amino acids. The CDR3 is CASSFATGELFF. In DNA form, the CDR3 reads TGTGCCAGCAGCTTTGCGACCGGGGAGCTGTTTTTT.

The chain has TRBV27 and TRBJ2-7; tentatively, D is TRBD2 (5 bases). The ends were cut back, 6 bases at V and 2 bases at J, with 14 bases in the middle. The length of the CDR3 is 14 residues. Germline V gene sequence: CDR1 MNHEY, CDR2 SMNVEV (reference sequence). The CDR3 DNA reads as TGTGCCAGCAGACTCCTTCCCGGGGCCTACGAGCAGTACTTC. Amino acid sequence: CASRLLPGAYEQYF.

The chain recombines TRBV5-6 with TRBJ2-7; D is uncertain. The V and J ends lost 0 bases and 2 bases respectively, with 12 bases between them. The germline V gene has CDR1 SGHDT and CDR2 YYEEEE. This CDR3 comprises 15 residues. Written as DNA, the CDR3 is TGTGCCAGCAGCTTGGATGGAGTGCCCCCCTACGAGCAGTACTTC. Translated, it gives CASSLDGVPPYEQYF.

This clone appeared a single time. This chain connects TRBV6-5 to TRBJ2-1; no definite D call. Trimming cost V 2 bases and J 8 bases, with 10 bases left between them. This CDR3 has 13 amino acids. Germline V gene lookup returns CDR1 MNHEY and CDR2 SVGAGI. The CDR3 here is CASSYDRDDEQFF. The CDR3 bases are TGTGCCAGCAGTTACGACCGAGACGATGAGCAGTTCTTC.

This rearrangement joins TRBV7-8 to TRBJ2-5, with no clear D. Germline CDR1 reads SGHVS; CDR2 reads FQNEAQ. CDR3 length equals 15 residues. Trimming pared 2 bases from V and 2 bases from J, leaving 12 bases between. The CDR3 DNA sequence: TGTGCCAGCAGCTTATCGGTTGGCAGACAAGAGACCCAGTACTTC. Protein sequence: CASSLSVGRQETQYF.